Following are 11 T cell receptor beta chains from one sample sequenced in a study of OX40 agonist ivuxolimab in advanced cancers. Profiled with immunoSEQ multiplex PCR; TCRdb holds only in-frame clones, not every one. The sample consists of under 45,000 clones, over 80% of them appearing once. The sequencing here drew on CD4+ or CD8+ T cells sorted from blood, taken in a trial of the OX40 agonist ivuxolimab. The receptors come from an adult with an advanced solid tumor such as melanoma, head and neck, liver or kidney cancer.

This clone came up a few times. The genes are TRBV19 and TRBJ1-5; TRBD1 agrees at 11 bases. The length of the CDR3 is 14 residues. With V trimmed by 3 bases and J by 11 bases, 6 bases remained unmatched. In germline, CDR1 is LNHDA, CDR2 SQIVND (reference sequence). The CDR3 loop is CASSIGQGAQSQHF. The CDR3 DNA is TGTGCCAGTAGTATCGGACAGGGGGCACAGTCCCAGCATTTT.

This chain uses TRBV10-3 with TRBJ2-7, with TRBD1 matching over 9 bases. V shed 11 bases and J 7 bases; nucleotides not matched to a gene: 12. The germline gives CDR1 ENHRY, CDR2 SYGVKD. This CDR3 contains 13 residues. Here the CDR3 DNA reads TGTGCCGCCGGCGGGACAGGGCTTCAAGAGCAGTACTTC. Residues: CAAGGTGLQEQYF.

V is TRBV19 and J is TRBJ1-1; no definite D call. The CDR3 contains 12 residues. CDR1 and CDR2 (germline): LNHDA, SQIVND (reference sequence). V shed 2 bases and J shed 4 bases, with 5 bases lying between them. The CDR3 DNA reads TGTGCCAGTAGTATAAGCCCCACTGAAGCTTTCTTT. This codes for CASSISPTEAFF.

The V gene is TRBV7-6, the J gene TRBJ2-2; TRBD1 is a possible D gene (6 bases). Germline CDR1 reads SGHVS; CDR2 reads FNYEAQ. Between the trimmed V and J ends, which lost 6 bases and 7 bases, there was a span of 15 bases. CDR3 size: 14 residues. DNA for the CDR3: TGTGCCAGCAGGCCAACAGGGTTCAGCGGGGAGCTGTTTTTT. Translating it yields CASRPTGFSGELFF.

This chain connects TRBV5-4 to TRBJ2-3; possibly TRBD1 for D (6 bases). The CDR3 has 13 residues. Germline lookup yields CDR1 SGHNT and CDR2 YYREEE (reference sequence). Trimming removed 4 bases at V and 3 bases at J, with 9 bases between. CDR3 sequence reads: CASSPQGTDTQYF. The DNA of the CDR3 is TGTGCCAGCAGCCCCCAGGGGACAGATACGCAGTATTTT.

The V call is TRBV6-5, the J call TRBJ2-1, with 12 bases identical to TRBD2. V was clipped by 2 bases and J by 7 bases; unmatched bases: 0. This CDR3 region has 14 residues. Germline-derived CDR1 and CDR2 are MNHEY and SVGAGI. The CDR3 nucleotides are TGTGCCAGCAGTTACGGGACTAGCGGGAATGAGCAGTTCTTC. Its protein product is CASSYGTSGNEQFF.

The chain recombines TRBV25-1 with TRBJ2-3; D gene uncertain. Trimming pared 10 bases from V and 1 base from J, leaving 12 bases between. The CDR3 totals 13 residues. In germline, CDR1 is MGHDK, CDR2 SYGVNS. As DNA, the CDR3 is TGTGCCACTGGCCCCCCTGGCACAGATACGCAGTATTTT. It specifies CATGPPGTDTQYF.

This sequence joins TRBV27 and TRBJ2-2; no clear D. The CDR3 sequence is 16 residues long. Germline CDR1 is MNHEY and CDR2 is SMNVEV (reference sequence). V dropped 3 bases and J dropped 2 bases, with 13 bases sitting between them. The CDR3: CASSLALTRNTGELFF. The CDR3, as DNA: TGTGCCAGCAGTTTGGCCCTTACAAGAAACACCGGGGAGCTGTTTTTT.

The chain has TRBV9 and TRBJ2-1, with unresolved D. CDR1 and CDR2 (germline): SGDLS, YYNGEE. Deletions cut 3 bases from V and 5 bases from J, with 12 bases between. The CDR3 contains 14 residues. CDR3 coding DNA: TGTGCCAGCAGCGGAAAGACTTGGGACAATGAGCAGTTCTTC. Translated, it gives CASSGKTWDNEQFF.

This sequence joins TRBV27 and TRBJ1-1; D is unresolved. The CDR3 sequence is 14 residues long. With 7 bases removed from V and 2 bases from J, the gap between germline ends came to 14 bases. Germline values: CDR1 MNHEY, CDR2 SMNVEV (reference sequence). The CDR3 DNA reads TGTGCCAGCATGAACGGTCGGGAAAACACTGAAGCTTTCTTT. This encodes CASMNGRENTEAFF.

This clone showed up just once. V is TRBV2 and J is TRBJ1-1; 7 nucleotides agree with TRBD1. The CDR3 totals 14 residues. CDR1 and CDR2 (germline): SNHLY, FYNNEI. With 2 bases clipped from V and 6 bases from J, the junction kept 6 bases outside the gene matches. The CDR3 loop reads CASSEQGEASEAFF. Written as DNA, the CDR3 is TGTGCCAGCAGTGAACAGGGGGAGGCCTCTGAAGCTTTCTTT.